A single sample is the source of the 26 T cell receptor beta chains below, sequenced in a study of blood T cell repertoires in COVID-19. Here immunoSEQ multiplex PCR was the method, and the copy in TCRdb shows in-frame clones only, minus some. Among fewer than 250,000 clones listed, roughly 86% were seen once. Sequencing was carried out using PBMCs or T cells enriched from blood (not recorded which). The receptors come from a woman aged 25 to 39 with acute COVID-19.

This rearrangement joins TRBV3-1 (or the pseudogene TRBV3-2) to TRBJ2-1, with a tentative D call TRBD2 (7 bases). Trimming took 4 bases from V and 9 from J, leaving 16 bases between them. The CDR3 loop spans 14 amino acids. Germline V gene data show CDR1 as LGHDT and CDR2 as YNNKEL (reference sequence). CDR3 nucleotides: TGTGCCAGCAGCCGGGGGGGGCCCGACAGTGAGCAGTTCTTC. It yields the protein CASSRGGPDSEQFF.

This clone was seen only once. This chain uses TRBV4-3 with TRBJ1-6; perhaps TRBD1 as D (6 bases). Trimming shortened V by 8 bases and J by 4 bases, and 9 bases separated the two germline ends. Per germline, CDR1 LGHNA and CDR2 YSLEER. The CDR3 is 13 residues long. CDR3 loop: CASSTGYNSPLHF. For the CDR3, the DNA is TGCGCCAGCTCCACAGGGTATAATTCACCCCTCCACTTT.

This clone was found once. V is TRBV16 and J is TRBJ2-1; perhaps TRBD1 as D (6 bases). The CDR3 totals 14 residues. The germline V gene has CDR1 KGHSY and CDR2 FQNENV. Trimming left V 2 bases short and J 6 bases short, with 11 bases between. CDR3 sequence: CASSQGSGVNEQFF. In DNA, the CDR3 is TGTGCCAGCAGCCAAGGGTCAGGGGTCAATGAGCAGTTCTTC.

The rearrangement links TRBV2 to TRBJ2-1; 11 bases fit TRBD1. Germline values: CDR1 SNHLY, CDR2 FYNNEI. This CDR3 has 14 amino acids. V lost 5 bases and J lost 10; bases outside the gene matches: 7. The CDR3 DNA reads TGTGCCAGCAGTCCGGGACAGGGGGAATCGGAGCAGTTCTTC. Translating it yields CASSPGQGESEQFF.

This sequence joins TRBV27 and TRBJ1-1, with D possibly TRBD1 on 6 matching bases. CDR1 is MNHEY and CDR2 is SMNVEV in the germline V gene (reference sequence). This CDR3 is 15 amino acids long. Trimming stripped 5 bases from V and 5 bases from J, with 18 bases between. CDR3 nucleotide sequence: TGTGCCAGCAGTCCGGGACAACCGCAGGGGACTGAAGCTTTCTTT. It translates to CASSPGQPQGTEAFF.

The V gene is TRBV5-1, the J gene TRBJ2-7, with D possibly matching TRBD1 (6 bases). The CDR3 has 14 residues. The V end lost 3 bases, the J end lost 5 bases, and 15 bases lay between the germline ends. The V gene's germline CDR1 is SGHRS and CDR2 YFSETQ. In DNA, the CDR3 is TGCGCCAGCAGCTCCGGGGATTACAGGGACGAGCAGTACTTC. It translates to CASSSGDYRDEQYF.

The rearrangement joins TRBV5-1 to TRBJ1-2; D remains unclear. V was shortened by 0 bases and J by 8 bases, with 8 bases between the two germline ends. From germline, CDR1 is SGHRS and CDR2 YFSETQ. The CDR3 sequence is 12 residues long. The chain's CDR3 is CASSLGPGGYTF. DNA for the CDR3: TGCGCCAGCAGCTTGGGACCGGGAGGCTACACCTTC.

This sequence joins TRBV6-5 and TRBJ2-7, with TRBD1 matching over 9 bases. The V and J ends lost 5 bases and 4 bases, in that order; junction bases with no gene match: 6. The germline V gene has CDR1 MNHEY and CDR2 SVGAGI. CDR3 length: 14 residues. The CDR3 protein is CASSRGQGRYEQYF. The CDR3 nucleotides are TGTGCCAGCAGTCGCGGACAGGGGAGGTACGAGCAGTACTTC.

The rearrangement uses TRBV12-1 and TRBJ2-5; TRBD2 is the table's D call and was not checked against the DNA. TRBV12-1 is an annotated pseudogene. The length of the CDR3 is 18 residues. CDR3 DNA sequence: TGTGCCAGCAGCCACCGACTAGCGGGGAACCACTACCAAGAGACCCAGTACTTC. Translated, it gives CASSHRLAGNHYQETQYF.

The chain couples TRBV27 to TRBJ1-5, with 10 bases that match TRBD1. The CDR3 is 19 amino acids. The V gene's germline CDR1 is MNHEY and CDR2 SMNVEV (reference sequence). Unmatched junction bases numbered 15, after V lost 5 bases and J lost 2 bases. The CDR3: CASSQVGTGVWSRNQPQHF. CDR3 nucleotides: TGTGCCAGCAGTCAAGTGGGGACAGGGGTATGGAGTCGCAATCAGCCCCAGCATTTT.

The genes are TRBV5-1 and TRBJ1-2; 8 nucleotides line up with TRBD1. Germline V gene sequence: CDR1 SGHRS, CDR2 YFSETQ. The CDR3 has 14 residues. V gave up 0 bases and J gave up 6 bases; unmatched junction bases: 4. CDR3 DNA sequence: TGCGCCAGCAGCTTGGAGCAGGGGGCCGATGGCTACACCTTC. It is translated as CASSLEQGADGYTF. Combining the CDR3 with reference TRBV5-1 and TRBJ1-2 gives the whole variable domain KAGVTQTPRYLIKTRGQQVTLSCSPISGHRSVSWYQQTPGQGLQFLFEYFSETQRNKGNFPGRFSGRQFSNSRSEMNVSTLELGDSALYLCASSLEQGADGYTFGSGTRLTVV.

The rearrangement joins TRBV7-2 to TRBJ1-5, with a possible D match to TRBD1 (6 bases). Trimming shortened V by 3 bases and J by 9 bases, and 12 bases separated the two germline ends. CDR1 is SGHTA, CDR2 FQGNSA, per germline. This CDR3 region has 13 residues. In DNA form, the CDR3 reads TGTGCCAGCAGCTTGGGGGGGGCAAGGCCCCAGCATTTT. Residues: CASSLGGARPQHF.

The CDR3 DNA reads TGCGCCAGCAGCTTGGCGAGAGGGCCAATCAATGGCTACACCTTC. This translates into CASSLARGPINGYTF. The chain is built from TRBV5-1 and TRBJ1-2; D remains ambiguous. The CDR3 has 15 residues. The V gene's germline CDR1 is SGHRS and CDR2 YFSETQ. Deletions cut 0 bases from V and 6 bases from J, with 15 bases between.

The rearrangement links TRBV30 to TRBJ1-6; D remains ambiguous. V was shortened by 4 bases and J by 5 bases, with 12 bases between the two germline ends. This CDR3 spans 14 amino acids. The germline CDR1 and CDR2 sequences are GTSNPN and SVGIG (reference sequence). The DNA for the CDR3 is TGTGCCTGGAAGAGGGCAGGCAATAATTCACCCCTCCACTTT. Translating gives CAWKRAGNNSPLHF. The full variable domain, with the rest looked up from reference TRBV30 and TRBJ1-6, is SQTIHQWPATLVQPVGSPLSLECTVEGTSNPNLYWYRQAAGRGLQLLFYSVGIGQISSEVPQNLSASRPQDRQFILSSKKLLLSDSGFYLCAWKRAGNNSPLHFGNGTRLTVT.

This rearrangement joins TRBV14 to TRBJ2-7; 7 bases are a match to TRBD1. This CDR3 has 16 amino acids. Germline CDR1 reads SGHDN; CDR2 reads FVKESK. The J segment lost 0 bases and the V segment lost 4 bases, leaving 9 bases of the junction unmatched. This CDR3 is CASSPLEGGGSYEQYF. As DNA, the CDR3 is TGTGCCAGCAGCCCCCTTGAAGGGGGCGGCTCCTACGAGCAGTACTTC.

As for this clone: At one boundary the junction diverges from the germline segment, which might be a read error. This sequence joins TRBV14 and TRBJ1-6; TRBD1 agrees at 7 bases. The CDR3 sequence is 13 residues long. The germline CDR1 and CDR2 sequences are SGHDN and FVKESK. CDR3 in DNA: TGTGCCAGCAGGCGGGACAGTCTTTCAACCCTCCACTTT. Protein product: CASRRDSLSTLHF.

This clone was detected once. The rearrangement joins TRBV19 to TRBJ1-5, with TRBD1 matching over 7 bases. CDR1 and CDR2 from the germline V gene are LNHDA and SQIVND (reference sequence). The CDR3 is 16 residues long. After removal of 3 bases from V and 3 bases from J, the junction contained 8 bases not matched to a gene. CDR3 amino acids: CASSMFGTVINQPQHF. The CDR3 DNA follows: TGTGCCAGTAGTATGTTCGGGACAGTAATCAATCAGCCCCAGCATTTT.

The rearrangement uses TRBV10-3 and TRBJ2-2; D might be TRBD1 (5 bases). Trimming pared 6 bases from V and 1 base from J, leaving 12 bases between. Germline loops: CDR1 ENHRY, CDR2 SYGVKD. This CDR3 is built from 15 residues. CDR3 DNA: TGTGCCATCAGCCCAGGGATCGAGAACACCGGGGAGCTGTTTTTT. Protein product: CAISPGIENTGELFF.

The CDR3 coding sequence is TGTGCCAGCAGTCCCGGGGGTTATAATGAAAAACTGTTTTTT. Translation gives CASSPGGYNEKLFF. The chain combines TRBV5-4 with TRBJ1-4, with TRBD1 as a possible D gene (5 bases). CDR1 and CDR2 from the germline V gene are SGHNT and YYREEE (reference sequence). The germline V and J ends were trimmed by 5 bases and 4 bases, with 12 bases remaining between them. The CDR3 has 14 residues.

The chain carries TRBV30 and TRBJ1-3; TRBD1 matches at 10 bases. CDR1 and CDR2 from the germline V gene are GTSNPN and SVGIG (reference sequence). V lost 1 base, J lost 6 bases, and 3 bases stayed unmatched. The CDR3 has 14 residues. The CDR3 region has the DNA TGTGCCTGGAGTGGGACAGGGGGGGCAAACACCATATATTTT. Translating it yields CAWSGTGGANTIYF.

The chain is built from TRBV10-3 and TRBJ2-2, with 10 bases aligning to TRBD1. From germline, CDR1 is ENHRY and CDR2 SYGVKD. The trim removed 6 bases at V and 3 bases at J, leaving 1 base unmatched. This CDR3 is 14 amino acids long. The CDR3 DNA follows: TGTGCCATCAGCGGGACAGGGGACACCGGGGAGCTGTTTTTT. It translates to CAISGTGDTGELFF.

CDR3 amino acids: CASSLTGQERNSGNTIYF. DNA of the CDR3: TGTGCCAGCAGCTTGACGGGACAGGAAAGGAATTCTGGAAACACCATATATTTT. The chain links TRBV27 to TRBJ1-3, with 8 bases fitting TRBD1. The CDR3 totals 18 residues. Trimming at V came to 6 bases and at J to 1 base, leaving 14 bases not matched to a gene. CDR1 and CDR2 from the germline V gene are MNHEY and SMNVEV (reference sequence).

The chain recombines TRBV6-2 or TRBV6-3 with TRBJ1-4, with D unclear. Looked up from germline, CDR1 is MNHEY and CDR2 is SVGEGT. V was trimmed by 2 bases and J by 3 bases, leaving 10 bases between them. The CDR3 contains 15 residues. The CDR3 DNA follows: TGTGCCAGCAGTTACGGCGGCAGAGCTAATGAAAAACTGTTTTTT. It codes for CASSYGGRANEKLFF.

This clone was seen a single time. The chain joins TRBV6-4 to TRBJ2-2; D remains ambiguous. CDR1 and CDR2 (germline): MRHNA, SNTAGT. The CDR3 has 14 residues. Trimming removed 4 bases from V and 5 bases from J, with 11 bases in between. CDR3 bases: TGTGCCAGCAGTGTTACAGACCTAACCGGGGAGCTGTTTTTT. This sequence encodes CASSVTDLTGELFF.

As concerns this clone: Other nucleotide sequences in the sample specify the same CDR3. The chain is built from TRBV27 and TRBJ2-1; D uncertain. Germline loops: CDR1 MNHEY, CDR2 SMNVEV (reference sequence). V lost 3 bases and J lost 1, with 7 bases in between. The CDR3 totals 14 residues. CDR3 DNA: TGTGCCAGCAGTTTGCGCGGTTCCTACAATGAGCAGTTCTTC. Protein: CASSLRGSYNEQFF.

The CDR3 DNA follows: TGTGCCAGCACCGTCCAGGGTGCGAACACCGGGGAGCTGTTTTTT. Amino acids: CASTVQGANTGELFF. The chain recombines TRBV19 with TRBJ2-2; weak D call: TRBD1 (5 bases). V gave up 9 bases and J gave up 0 bases, with 14 bases separating them. The CDR3 runs to 15 residues. Germline CDR1 LNHDA, CDR2 SQIVND (reference sequence).